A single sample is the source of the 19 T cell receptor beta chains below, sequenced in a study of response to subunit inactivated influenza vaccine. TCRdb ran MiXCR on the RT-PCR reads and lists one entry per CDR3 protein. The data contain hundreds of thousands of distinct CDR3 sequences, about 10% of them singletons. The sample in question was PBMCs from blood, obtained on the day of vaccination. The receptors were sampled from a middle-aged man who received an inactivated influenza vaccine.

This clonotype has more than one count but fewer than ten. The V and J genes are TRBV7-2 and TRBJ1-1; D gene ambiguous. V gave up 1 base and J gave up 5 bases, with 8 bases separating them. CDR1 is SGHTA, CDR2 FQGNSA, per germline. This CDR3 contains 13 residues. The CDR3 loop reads CASSLDVLTEAFF. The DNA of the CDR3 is TGTGCCAGCAGCTTAGACGTCTTGACTGAAGCTTTCTTT.

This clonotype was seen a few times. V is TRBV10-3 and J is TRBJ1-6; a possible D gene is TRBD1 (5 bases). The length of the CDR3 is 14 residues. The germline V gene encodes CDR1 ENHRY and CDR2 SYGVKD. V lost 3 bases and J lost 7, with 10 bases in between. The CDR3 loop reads CAISDSGWNSPLHF. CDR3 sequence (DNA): TGTGCCATCAGTGATTCAGGGTGGAATTCACCCCTCCACTTT.

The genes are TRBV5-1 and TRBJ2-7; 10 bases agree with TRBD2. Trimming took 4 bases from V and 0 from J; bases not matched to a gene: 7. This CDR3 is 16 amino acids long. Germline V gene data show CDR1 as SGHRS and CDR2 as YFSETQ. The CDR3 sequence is CASSRGLAGASYEQYF. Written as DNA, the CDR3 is TGCGCCAGCAGCCGGGGGCTAGCGGGGGCCTCCTACGAGCAGTACTTC. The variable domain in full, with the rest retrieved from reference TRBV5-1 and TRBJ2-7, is KAGVTQTPRYLIKTRGQQVTLSCSPISGHRSVSWYQQTPGQGLQFLFEYFSETQRNKGNFPGRFSGRQFSNSRSEMNVSTLELGDSALYLCASSRGLAGASYEQYFGPGTRLTVT.

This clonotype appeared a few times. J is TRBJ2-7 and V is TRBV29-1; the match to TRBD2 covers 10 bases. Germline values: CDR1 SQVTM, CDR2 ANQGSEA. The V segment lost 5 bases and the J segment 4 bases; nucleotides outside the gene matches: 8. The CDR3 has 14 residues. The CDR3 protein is CSVWGRTSGYEQYF. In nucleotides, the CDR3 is TGCAGCGTTTGGGGGAGGACTAGCGGTTACGAGCAGTACTTC.

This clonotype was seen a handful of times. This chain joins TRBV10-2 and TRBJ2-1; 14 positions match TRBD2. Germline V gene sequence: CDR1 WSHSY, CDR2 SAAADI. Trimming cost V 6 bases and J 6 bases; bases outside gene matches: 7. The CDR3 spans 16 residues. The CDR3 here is CASRRLAGGQGNEQFF. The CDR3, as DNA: TGCGCCAGCAGAAGACTAGCGGGGGGGCAGGGCAATGAGCAGTTCTTC.

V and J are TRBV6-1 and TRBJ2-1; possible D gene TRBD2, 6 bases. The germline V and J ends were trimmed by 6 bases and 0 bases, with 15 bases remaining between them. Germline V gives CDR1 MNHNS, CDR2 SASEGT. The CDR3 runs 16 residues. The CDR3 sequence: CASRRDGGSSYNEQFF. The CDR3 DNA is TGTGCCAGCAGGCGAGACGGGGGAAGCTCCTACAATGAGCAGTTCTTC.

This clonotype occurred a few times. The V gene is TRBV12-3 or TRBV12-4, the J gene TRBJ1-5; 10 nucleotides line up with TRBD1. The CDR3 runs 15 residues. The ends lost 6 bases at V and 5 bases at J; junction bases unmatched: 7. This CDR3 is CASSKGTGAHQPQHF. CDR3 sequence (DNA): TGTGCCAGCAGCAAAGGGACAGGGGCGCATCAGCCCCAGCATTTT.

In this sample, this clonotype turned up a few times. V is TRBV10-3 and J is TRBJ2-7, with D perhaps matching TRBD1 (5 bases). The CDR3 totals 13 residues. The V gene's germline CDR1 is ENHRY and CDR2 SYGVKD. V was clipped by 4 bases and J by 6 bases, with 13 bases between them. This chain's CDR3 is CAISAQGVREQYF. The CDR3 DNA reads TGTGCCATCAGTGCCCAAGGGGTCCGCGAGCAGTACTTC.

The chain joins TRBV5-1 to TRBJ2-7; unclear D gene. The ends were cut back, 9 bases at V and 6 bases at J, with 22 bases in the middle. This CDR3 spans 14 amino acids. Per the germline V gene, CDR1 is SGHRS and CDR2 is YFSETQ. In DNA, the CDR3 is TGCGCCACCTTGGGTTGGACCGGTGTTTTCGAGCAGTACTTC. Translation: CATLGWTGVFEQYF.

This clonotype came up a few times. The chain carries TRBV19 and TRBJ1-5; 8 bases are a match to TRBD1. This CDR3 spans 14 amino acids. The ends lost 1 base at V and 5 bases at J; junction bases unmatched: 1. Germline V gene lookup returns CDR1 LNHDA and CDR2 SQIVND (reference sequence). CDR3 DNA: TGTGCCAGTAGTATAGCAGGGGGCCATCAGCCCCAGCATTTT. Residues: CASSIAGGHQPQHF.

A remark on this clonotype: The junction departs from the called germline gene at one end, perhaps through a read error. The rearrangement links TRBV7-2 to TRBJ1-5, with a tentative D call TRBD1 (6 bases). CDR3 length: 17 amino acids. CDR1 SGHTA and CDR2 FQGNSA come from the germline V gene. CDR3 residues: CASSLSRGGADNQPQRF. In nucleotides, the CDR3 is TGTGCCAGCAGCTTAAGCAGGGGAGGGGCTGACAATCAGCCCCAGCGTTTT.

The CDR3 DNA reads as TGTGCCAGCAGCTTAGGCCCTGGACAGAACCCCTCCTACGAGCAGTACTTC. Amino acids: CASSLGPGQNPSYEQYF. This chain links TRBV7-9 with TRBJ2-7, with D possibly being TRBD1 (6 bases). The V gene lost 1 base and the J gene lost 0 bases, with 16 bases spanning the gap. Germline values: CDR1 SEHNR, CDR2 FQNEAQ (reference sequence). This CDR3 region has 17 residues.

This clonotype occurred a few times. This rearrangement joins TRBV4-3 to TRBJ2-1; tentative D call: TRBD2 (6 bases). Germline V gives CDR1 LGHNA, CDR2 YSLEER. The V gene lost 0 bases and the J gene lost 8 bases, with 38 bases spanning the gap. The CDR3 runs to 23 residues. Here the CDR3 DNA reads TGCGCCAGCAGCCAAGAAGAAGGCCGGGGGTTTGGTGCGACGGGACTCCCACCAGATGAGCAGTTCTTC. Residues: CASSQEEGRGFGATGLPPDEQFF.

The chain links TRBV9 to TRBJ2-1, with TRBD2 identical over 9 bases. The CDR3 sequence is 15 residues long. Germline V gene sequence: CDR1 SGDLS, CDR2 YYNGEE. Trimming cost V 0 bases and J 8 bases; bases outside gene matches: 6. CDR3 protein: CASSVGGRAADEQFF. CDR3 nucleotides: TGTGCCAGCAGCGTAGGCGGGAGGGCCGCTGATGAGCAGTTCTTC.

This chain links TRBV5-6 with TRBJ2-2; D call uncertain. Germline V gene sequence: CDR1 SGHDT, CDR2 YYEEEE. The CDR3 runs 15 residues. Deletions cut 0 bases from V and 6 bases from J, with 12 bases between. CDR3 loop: CASSLGRNRAGELFF. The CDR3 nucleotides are TGTGCCAGCAGCTTGGGCAGGAATAGGGCCGGGGAGCTGTTTTTT.

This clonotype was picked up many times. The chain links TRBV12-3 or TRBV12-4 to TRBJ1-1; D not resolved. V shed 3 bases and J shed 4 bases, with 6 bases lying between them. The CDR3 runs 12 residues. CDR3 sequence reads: CASSFVTTEAFF. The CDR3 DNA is TGTGCCAGCAGTTTCGTGACCACTGAAGCTTTCTTT.

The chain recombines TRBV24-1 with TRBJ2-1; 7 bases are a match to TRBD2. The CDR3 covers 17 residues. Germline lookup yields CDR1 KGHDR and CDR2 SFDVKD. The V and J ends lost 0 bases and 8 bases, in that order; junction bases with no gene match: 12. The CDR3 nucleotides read TGTGCCACCAGTGATTTGCACCGGACTAGTGGGTCCCATGAGCAGTTCTTC. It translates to CATSDLHRTSGSHEQFF.

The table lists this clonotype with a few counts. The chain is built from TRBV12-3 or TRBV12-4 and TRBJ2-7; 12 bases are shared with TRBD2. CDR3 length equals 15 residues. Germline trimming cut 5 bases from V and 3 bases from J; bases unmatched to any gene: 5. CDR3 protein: CASSSGLAGFYEQYF. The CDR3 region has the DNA TGTGCCAGCAGTAGCGGACTAGCGGGATTCTACGAGCAGTACTTC.

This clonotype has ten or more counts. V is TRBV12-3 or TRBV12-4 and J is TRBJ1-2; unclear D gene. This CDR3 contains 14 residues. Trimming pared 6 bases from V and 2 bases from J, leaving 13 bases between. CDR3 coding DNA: TGTGCCAGCAGCCACCGACGGGAAAACTATGGCTACACCTTC. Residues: CASSHRRENYGYTF.